Listed below are T cell receptor beta chains from one sample, sequenced in a study of shared clonotypes between healthy human individuals. The data were produced by immunoSEQ multiplex PCR, yet TCRdb's version contains in-frame clones alone and is incomplete. This table holds approximately 980,000 clones, around 80% found once. Sequencing was done on a sample of memory CD4+ T cells sorted from blood. Receptors originate from a man aged 18 to 30 in good health. CDR3s include the opening cysteine and the closing phenylalanine or tryptophan. D genes are given only for firm matches. The size entry is marked missing in some rows and otherwise reads once, few, many or a size class.

length: 14; D: NA; J: TRBJ2-7; size: NA; V: TRBV7-2; CDR3: CASSSVGPPYEQYF; DNA: TGTGCCAGCAGCTCGGTGGGGCCCCCCTACGAGCAGTACTTC
length: 14; D: TRBD2; J: TRBJ2-1; size: once; V: TRBV6-1; CDR3: CASGTGGRYNEQFF; DNA: TGTGCAAGCGGGACGGGAGGCCGATACAATGAGCAGTTCTTC
length: 13; D: NA; J: TRBJ1-1; size: NA; V: TRBV18; CDR3: CASTLGARAEAFF; DNA: TGTGCCAGCACCTTGGGGGCGAGGGCTGAAGCTTTCTTT
length: 17; D: TRBD1; J: TRBJ2-2; size: NA; V: TRBV7-9; CDR3: CASSTDRGLGNTGELFF; DNA: TGTGCCAGCAGCACAGACAGGGGGCTAGGAAACACCGGGGAGCTGTTTTTT
length: 15; D: NA; J: TRBJ1-5; size: NA; V: TRBV19; CDR3: CASSNLGLFGQPQHF; DNA: TGTGCCAGTAGTAATCTGGGGCTCTTCGGACAGCCCCAGCATTTT
length: 13; D: NA; J: TRBJ2-7; size: NA; V: TRBV7-2; CDR3: CASTPYREYEQYF; DNA: TGTGCCAGCACACCGTACAGGGAATACGAGCAGTACTTC
length: 15; D: NA; J: TRBJ2-1; size: NA; V: TRBV5-1; CDR3: CASSLLDYSYNEQFF; DNA: TGCGCCAGCAGTCTCCTAGACTACTCCTACAATGAGCAGTTCTTC
length: 15; D: NA; J: TRBJ2-2; size: NA; V: TRBV27; CDR3: CASSARLLNTGELFF; DNA: TGTGCCAGCAGTGCCCGGCTGCTGAACACCGGGGAGCTGTTTTTT
length: 13; D: NA; J: TRBJ2-6; size: NA; V: TRBV6-5; CDR3: CASNFLGANVLTF; DNA: TGTGCCAGCAATTTTCTGGGGGCCAACGTCCTGACTTTC
length: 13; D: TRBD2; J: TRBJ2-5; size: NA; V: TRBV7-8; CDR3: CASRAGGQETQYF; DNA: TGTGCCAGCCGGGCGGGAGGGCAAGAGACCCAGTACTTC
length: 13; D: TRBD1; J: TRBJ1-2; size: NA; V: TRBV5-4; CDR3: CASRGTGGYGYTF; DNA: TGTGCCAGCAGGGGGACAGGGGGTTATGGCTACACCTTC
length: 15; D: NA; J: TRBJ2-1; size: once; V: TRBV5-4; CDR3: CASSGRAQPYNEQFF; DNA: TGTGCCAGCAGTGGCCGGGCCCAACCTTACAATGAGCAGTTCTTC
length: 14; D: NA; J: TRBJ1-3; size: many; V: TRBV28; CDR3: CASSLVQGGNTIYF; DNA: TGTGCCAGCAGTTTAGTACAGGGAGGAAACACCATATATTTT
length: 15; D: NA; J: TRBJ2-5; size: NA; V: TRBV9; CDR3: CASSPAPGVWETQYF; DNA: TGTGCCAGCAGCCCCGCCCCGGGAGTCTGGGAGACCCAGTACTTC
length: 13; D: NA; J: TRBJ1-1; size: NA; V: TRBV11-1; CDR3: CASSLVFNTEAFF; DNA: TGTGCCAGCAGCTTAGTATTTAACACTGAAGCTTTCTTT
length: 12; D: TRBD2; J: TRBJ2-1; size: NA; V: TRBV10-3; CDR3: CATLAGGNEQFF; DNA: TGTGCCACGTTAGCGGGAGGAAATGAGCAGTTCTTC
length: 16; D: NA; J: TRBJ1-1; size: NA; V: TRBV7-2; CDR3: CASSLEATYGVTEAFF; DNA: TGTGCCAGCAGCTTAGAGGCCACATACGGGGTCACTGAAGCTTTCTTT
length: 15; D: TRBD1; J: TRBJ1-6; size: NA; V: TRBV28; CDR3: CASSLDRGGNSPLHF; DNA: TGTGCCAGCAGTTTAGACAGGGGAGGTAATTCACCCCTCCACTTT
length: 15; D: TRBD1; J: TRBJ1-1; size: NA; V: TRBV6-1; CDR3: CASSYDRGLDTEAFF; DNA: TGTGCCAGCTCTTACGACAGGGGGCTTGACACTGAAGCTTTCTTT
length: 15; D: NA; J: TRBJ1-4; size: NA; V: TRBV28; CDR3: CASRTSGPRNEKLFF; DNA: TGTGCCAGCAGAACTTCGGGGCCAAGGAATGAAAAACTGTTTTTT
length: 15; D: NA; J: TRBJ1-1; size: NA; V: TRBV6-6; CDR3: CASSSHESGTLLAFF; DNA: TGTGCCAGCAGTTCCCATGAGTCTGGGACGCTGCTAGCTTTCTTT
length: 16; D: TRBD2; J: TRBJ2-3; size: NA; V: TRBV5-4; CDR3: CASSRVAGGFTDTQYF; DNA: TGTGCCAGCAGCAGGGTGGCGGGGGGCTTCACAGATACGCAGTATTTT
length: 14; D: NA; J: TRBJ1-1; size: NA; V: TRBV5-1; CDR3: CASSLDGGNTEAFF; DNA: TGCGCCAGCAGCTTGGATGGGGGGAACACTGAAGCTTTCTTT
length: 13; D: NA; J: TRBJ2-2; size: NA; V: TRBV2; CDR3: CASSDTTTGELFF; DNA: TGTGCCAGCAGTGACACTACCACCGGGGAGCTGTTTTTT
length: 17; D: TRBD1; J: TRBJ2-5; size: NA; V: TRBV11-2; CDR3: CASSLVGQGNPRETQYF; DNA: TGTGCCAGCAGCTTAGTGGGACAGGGAAACCCCCGGGAGACCCAGTACTTC
length: 16; D: TRBD2; J: TRBJ2-3; size: NA; V: TRBV6-6; CDR3: CASSYSPGLNTDTQYF; DNA: TGTGCCAGCAGTTACTCACCGGGACTAAACACAGATACGCAGTATTTT
length: 13; D: NA; J: TRBJ2-5; size: many; V: TRBV30; CDR3: CAWSFWGKETQYF; DNA: TGTGCCTGGAGTTTTTGGGGGAAAGAGACCCAGTACTTC
length: 15; D: NA; J: TRBJ2-7; size: NA; V: TRBV9; CDR3: CASSSGQTETYEQYF; DNA: TGTGCCAGCAGCTCCGGTCAGACAGAAACCTACGAGCAGTACTTC
length: 13; D: NA; J: TRBJ1-1; size: once; V: TRBV5-8; CDR3: CASSLAGRTEAFF; DNA: TGTGCCAGCAGCTTGGCTGGGAGGACTGAAGCTTTCTTT
length: 13; D: NA; J: TRBJ2-7; size: NA; V: TRBV6-5; CDR3: CASSYGPTTPQYF; DNA: TGTGCCAGCAGTTACGGCCCAACTACTCCACAGTACTTC
length: 13; D: NA; J: TRBJ1-2; size: NA; V: TRBV6-1; CDR3: CASSERGPYGYTF; DNA: TGTGCCAGCAGTGAGCGGGGGCCCTATGGCTACACCTTC
length: 14; D: NA; J: TRBJ1-2; size: few; V: TRBV6-5; CDR3: CASSYSRFGYGYTF; DNA: TGTGCCAGCAGTTACTCCAGGTTTGGGTATGGCTACACCTTC
length: 14; D: NA; J: TRBJ1-5; size: NA; V: TRBV6-1; CDR3: CASSTGPDNQPQHF; DNA: TGTGCCAGCAGCACCGGACCTGACAATCAGCCCCAGCATTTT
length: 18; D: TRBD2; J: TRBJ2-7; size: NA; V: TRBV5-6; CDR3: CASSQGLVAGGIAYEQYF; DNA: TGTGCCAGCAGCCAGGGACTTGTAGCGGGAGGCATCGCCTACGAGCAGTACTTC
length: 15; D: TRBD1; J: TRBJ1-2; size: NA; V: TRBV5-4; CDR3: CASSHPTGEDYGYTF; DNA: TGTGCCAGCAGCCACCCCACAGGGGAGGACTATGGCTACACCTTC
length: 14; D: NA; J: TRBJ1-6; size: once; V: TRBV28; CDR3: CASSLLQVRSPLHF; DNA: TGTGCCAGCAGTTTACTGCAGGTCCGATCACCCCTCCACTTT
length: 11; D: NA; J: TRBJ2-7; size: NA; V: TRBV20-1; CDR3: CSAGSGYEQYF; DNA: TGCAGTGCTGGTAGCGGATACGAGCAGTACTTC
length: 14; D: TRBD1; J: TRBJ2-2; size: once; V: TRBV19; CDR3: CASSMGTDGGELFF; DNA: TGTGCCAGTAGTATGGGGACAGACGGCGGGGAGCTGTTTTTT
length: 13; D: TRBD2; J: TRBJ2-1; size: NA; V: TRBV2; CDR3: CASTGLAADEQFF; DNA: TGTGCCAGCACCGGACTAGCGGCAGATGAGCAGTTCTTC
length: 15; D: TRBD1; J: TRBJ2-1; size: NA; V: TRBV9; CDR3: CASSVAEGAYFEQFF; DNA: TGTGCCAGCAGCGTAGCTGAGGGGGCTTATTTTGAGCAGTTCTTC